This paragraph reports one TCR beta chain. Antigen specificity is unknown. Generated by immunoSEQ multiplex PCR, the TCRdb table keeps only in-frame clones and is missing some. The table records around 17,000 clones, roughly 86% of them present only once. The sample belongs to a study of STAT3 mutations in large granular lymphocyte leukemia. Points from the study as a whole: Every T-cell large granular lymphocyte leukemia patient had at least one immunodominant TCR beta clonotype.

Trimming shortened V by 4 bases and J by 10 bases, and 18 bases separated the two germline ends. Germline CDR1 reads SGHDT; CDR2 reads YYEEEE. The CDR3 contains 14 residues. The clonotype originates from a man over 45 with T-cell large granular lymphocyte leukemia. Some clones in this sample may be carry-over from other donors' samples. The chain couples TRBV5-6 to TRBJ2-1; tentatively, D is TRBD1 (5 bases). The sequencing sample was made of peripheral blood mononuclear cells. CDR3 nucleotides: TGTGCCAGCAGCGCAGGGTTCGCAAATCGGGAGCAGTTCTTC. Translated: CASSAGFANREQFF.